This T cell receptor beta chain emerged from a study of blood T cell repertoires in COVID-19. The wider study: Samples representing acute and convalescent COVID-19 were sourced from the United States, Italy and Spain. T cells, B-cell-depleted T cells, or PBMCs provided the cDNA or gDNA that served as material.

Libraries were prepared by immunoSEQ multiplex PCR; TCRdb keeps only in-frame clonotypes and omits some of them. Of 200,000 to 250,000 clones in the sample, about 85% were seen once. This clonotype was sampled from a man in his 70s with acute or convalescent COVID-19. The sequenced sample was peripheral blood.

CDR3: CAIRDITGSGELFF. Written as DNA, the CDR3 is TGTGCCATCAGGGACATCACAGGGTCCGGGGAGCTGTTTTTT. This chain connects TRBV10-3 to TRBJ2-2, with D tentatively TRBD1 (6 bases). Per germline, CDR1 ENHRY and CDR2 SYGVKD. Between the trimmed V and J ends, which lost 6 bases and 6 bases, there was a span of 14 bases. The CDR3 runs 14 residues.